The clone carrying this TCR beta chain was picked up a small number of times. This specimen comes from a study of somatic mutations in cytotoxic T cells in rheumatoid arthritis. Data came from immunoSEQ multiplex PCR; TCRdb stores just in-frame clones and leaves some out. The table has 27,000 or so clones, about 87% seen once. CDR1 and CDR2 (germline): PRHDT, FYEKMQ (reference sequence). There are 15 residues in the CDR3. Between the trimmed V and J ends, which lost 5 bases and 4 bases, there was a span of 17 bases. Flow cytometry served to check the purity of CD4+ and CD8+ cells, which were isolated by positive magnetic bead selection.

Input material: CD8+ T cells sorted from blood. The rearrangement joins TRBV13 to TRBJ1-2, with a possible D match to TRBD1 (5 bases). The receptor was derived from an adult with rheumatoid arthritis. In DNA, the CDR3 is TGTGCCAGCAGCCCTGGGGAGGGGATCGTCTATGGCTACACCTTC. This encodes CASSPGEGIVYGYTF.